The present T cell receptor beta chain was sequenced within a study of blood T cell repertoires in COVID-19. In germline, CDR1 is LGHDT, CDR2 YNNKEL (reference sequence). The CDR3 consists of 16 residues. Trimming pared 1 base from V and 2 bases from J, leaving 14 bases between. Enrollees, about 18 to 90 years old, lived in fewer than 25 US areas. TCRdb's table, derived via immunoSEQ multiplex PCR, lists solely in-frame clones and lacks some. The data hold 250,000 or so clones, with 84% observed a single time. The clonotype comes from a man aged 60 to 69 who had recovered from COVID-19. The V call is TRBV3-1 (or the pseudogene TRBV3-2), the J call TRBJ2-5; possible D gene TRBD2, 5 bases. The specimen sequenced was PBMCs or T cells enriched from blood (not recorded which). CDR3 amino acids: CASSQVGGGLQETQYF. CDR3 in DNA: TGTGCCAGCAGCCAAGTCGGTGGCGGGTTACAAGAGACCCAGTACTTC.